This T cell receptor beta chain was sequenced during a study of PD-1 blockade in classical Hodgkin lymphoma. General study results and limits: Newly diagnosed patients had diversity similar to the baseline diversity of complete responders. Diversity in CD4+ TCRs, unlike that measured in CD8+ TCRs, had risen significantly by C4D1. Some patients started nivolumab under 1 year after ASCT, and they were excluded.

The table came from immunoSEQ multiplex PCR; TCRdb's copy has only in-frame clones and leaves some out. The sample has about 41,000 clones; approximately 71% are singletons. Specified time point: cycle 4 day 1 (C4D1), after more than five weeks of nivolumab. Each patient's relapse followed autologous stem cell transplantation, and brentuximab vedotin exposure varied. Concerning this clone itself: As yet, its antigen is unknown.

Here the sequenced sample was peripheral blood mononuclear cells (PBMCs), taken before the fourth cycle of nivolumab. This receptor was obtained from a human donor with classical Hodgkin lymphoma.

CDR3 in DNA: TGTGCCAGCGGAGCGGGGGGGCACTACAATGAGCAGTTCTTC. This translates into CASGAGGHYNEQFF. The chain is built from TRBV13 and TRBJ2-1; 10 positions match TRBD2. This CDR3 is 14 amino acids long. Germline CDR1 is PRHDT and CDR2 is FYEKMQ (reference sequence). The V and J ends lost 8 bases and 3 bases, in that order; junction bases with no gene match: 4.